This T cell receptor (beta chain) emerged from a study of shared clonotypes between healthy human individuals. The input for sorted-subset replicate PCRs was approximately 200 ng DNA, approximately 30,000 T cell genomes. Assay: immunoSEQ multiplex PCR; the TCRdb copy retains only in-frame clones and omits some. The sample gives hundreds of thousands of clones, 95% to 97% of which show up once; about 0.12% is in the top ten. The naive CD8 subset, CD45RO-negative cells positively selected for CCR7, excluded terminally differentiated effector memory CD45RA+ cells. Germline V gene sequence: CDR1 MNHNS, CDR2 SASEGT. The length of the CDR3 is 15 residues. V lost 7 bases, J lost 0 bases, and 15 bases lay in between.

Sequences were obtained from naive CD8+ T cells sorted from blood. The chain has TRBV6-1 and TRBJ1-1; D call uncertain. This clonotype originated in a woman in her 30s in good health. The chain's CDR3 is CASNQWVQMNTEAFF. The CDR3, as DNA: TGTGCCAGCAACCAATGGGTACAGATGAACACTGAAGCTTTCTTT.